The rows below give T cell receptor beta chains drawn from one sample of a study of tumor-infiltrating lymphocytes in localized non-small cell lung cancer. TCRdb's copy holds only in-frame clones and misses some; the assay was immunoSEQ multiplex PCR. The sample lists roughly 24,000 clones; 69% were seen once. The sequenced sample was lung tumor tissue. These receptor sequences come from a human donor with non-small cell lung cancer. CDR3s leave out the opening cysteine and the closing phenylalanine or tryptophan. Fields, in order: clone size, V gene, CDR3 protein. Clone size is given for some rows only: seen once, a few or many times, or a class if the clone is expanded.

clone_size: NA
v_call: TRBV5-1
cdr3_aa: ASSLAESGAWDYGYT

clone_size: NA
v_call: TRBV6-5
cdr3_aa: ASSAWGNQPQH

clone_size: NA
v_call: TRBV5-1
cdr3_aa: ASTPGQPFYEQY

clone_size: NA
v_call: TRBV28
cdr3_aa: ASSPVGLASYEQY

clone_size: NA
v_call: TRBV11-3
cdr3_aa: ASSLGTGHGGNTIY

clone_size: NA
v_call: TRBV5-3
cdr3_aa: ARSLGGGTTNTGELF

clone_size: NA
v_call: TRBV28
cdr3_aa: ASSLVATYGYT

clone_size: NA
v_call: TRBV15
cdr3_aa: ATSRSRQGRTNEKLF

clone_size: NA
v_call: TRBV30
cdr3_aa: AAIISGSRTDTQY

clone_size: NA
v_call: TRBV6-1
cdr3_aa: ASSEGLPETQY

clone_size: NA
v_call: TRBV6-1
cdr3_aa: ASSSSAHNEQF

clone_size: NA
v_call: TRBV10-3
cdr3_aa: AISEARDTNQPQH

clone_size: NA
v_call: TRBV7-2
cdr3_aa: ASSFRAGAYNEQF

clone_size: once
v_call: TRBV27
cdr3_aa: ASNGGFSNQPQH

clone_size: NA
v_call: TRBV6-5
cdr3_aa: ASSYGTGPGELF